The 9 T cell receptor beta chains below were found in one sample sequenced in a study of blood T cell repertoires in COVID-19. The protocol was immunoSEQ multiplex PCR, while the TCRdb copy is restricted to in-frame clones and leaves out a portion. Of roughly 250,000 clones listed, approximately 86% were seen once; the top ten hold approximately 7.5%. Sequencing used peripheral blood. These receptors were taken from a man between 60 and 70 years old who had recovered from COVID-19.

The J gene is TRBJ2-3, the V gene TRBV7-9; 8 nucleotides match TRBD1. V lost 5 bases, J lost 2 bases, and 6 bases stayed unmatched. Germline V gives CDR1 SEHNR, CDR2 FQNEAQ (reference sequence). The CDR3 covers 15 residues. The CDR3 sequence is CASSAWTGITDTQYF. CDR3 DNA sequence: TGTGCCAGCAGCGCCTGGACAGGGATCACAGATACGCAGTATTTT.

The chain combines TRBV19 with TRBJ2-7, with 11 bases fitting TRBD1. The CDR3 is made up of 16 amino acids. CDR1 and CDR2 (germline): LNHDA, SQIVND (reference sequence). V was clipped by 6 bases and J by 2 bases; unmatched bases: 9. CDR3 residues: CASSTTPGQGAYEQYF. The CDR3 DNA sequence: TGTGCCAGTAGCACTACCCCGGGACAGGGGGCCTACGAGCAGTACTTC.

The chain has TRBV7-2 and TRBJ1-2; D unclear. The germline V gene encodes CDR1 SGHTA and CDR2 FQGNSA. The V end was cut by 0 bases, the J end by 8 bases, with 13 bases between. The CDR3 extends over 14 amino acids. The CDR3 coding sequence is TGTGCCAGCAGCTTAGCGAGGGCGGGAAGAGGCTACACCTTC. Residues: CASSLARAGRGYTF. The full variable domain, completed using reference TRBV7-2 and TRBJ1-2, is GAGVSQSPSNKVTEKGKDVELRCDPISGHTALYWYRQSLGQGLEFLIYFQGNSAPDKSGLPSDRFSAERTGGSVSTLTIQRTQQEDSAVYLCASSLARAGRGYTFGSGTRLTVV.

The gene calls are TRBV7-9 and TRBJ2-3; 9 bases are shared with TRBD2. The CDR3 sequence is 14 residues long. V lost 6 bases, J lost 3 bases, and 4 bases stayed unmatched. The germline CDR1 and CDR2 sequences are SEHNR and FQNEAQ (reference sequence). The CDR3 protein is CASSWRGGTDTQYF. The CDR3 region has the DNA TGTGCCAGCAGTTGGCGGGGGGGAACAGATACGCAGTATTTT.

The chain employs TRBV7-2 and TRBJ2-7; 11 bases line up with TRBD2. After removal of 2 bases from V and 4 bases from J, the junction contained 4 bases not matched to a gene. Germline lookup yields CDR1 SGHTA and CDR2 FQGNSA. This CDR3 contains 15 residues. CDR3 in DNA: TGTGCCAGCAGCTTATGGGCTAGCGGGGGGTACGAGCAGTACTTC. Its protein product is CASSLWASGGYEQYF.

The V call is TRBV10-3, the J call TRBJ2-3, with 13 bases fitting TRBD2. Germline CDR1 reads ENHRY; CDR2 reads SYGVKD. The CDR3 runs to 17 residues. With 0 bases clipped from V and 5 bases from J, the junction kept 5 bases outside the gene matches. CDR3 DNA: TGTGCCATCAGTGAGTCCGGACTAGCGGGGGTCCAAGATACGCAGTATTTT. As protein: CAISESGLAGVQDTQYF.

The CDR3 sequence: CASSSGQGPLNTEAFF. The DNA of the CDR3 is TGCGCCAGCAGCTCGGGACAGGGCCCTTTGAACACTGAAGCTTTCTTT. The V call is TRBV5-1, the J call TRBJ1-1, with TRBD1 matching 9 bases. CDR3 length: 16 residues. V lost 3 bases to trimming and J lost 0 bases; unmatched junction nucleotides: 6. The germline CDR1 and CDR2 sequences are SGHRS and YFSETQ.

This clone has only one observation. The V call is TRBV5-4, the J call TRBJ2-5; 8 bases are a match to TRBD1. Germline CDR1 and CDR2: SGHNT and YYREEE (reference sequence). The ends lost 3 bases at V and 5 bases at J; junction bases unmatched: 12. This CDR3 comprises 16 residues. As DNA, the CDR3 is TGTGCCAGCAGCTCGACCCAGGGGGCGAGGTTGGAGACCCAGTACTTC. This encodes CASSSTQGARLETQYF.

This clone was recorded a few times. The V gene is TRBV7-8, the J gene TRBJ1-6, with D tentatively TRBD1 (5 bases). CDR1 SGHVS and CDR2 FQNEAQ come from the germline V gene. Trimming cost V 5 bases and J 0 bases, with 20 bases left between them. This CDR3 spans 19 amino acids. The CDR3 loop reads CASSPDYRDFSSYNSPLHF. The DNA for the CDR3 is TGTGCCAGCAGCCCCGACTATAGGGACTTTAGCTCCTATAATTCACCCCTCCACTTT.